This T cell receptor (beta chain) is drawn from a study of identical twins. The CDR3 is 14 residues long. From germline, CDR1 is DFQATT and CDR2 SNEGSKA (reference sequence). V lost 1 base to trimming and J lost 4 bases; unmatched junction nucleotides: 5. Via MiXCR, TCRdb re-called the 5' RACE reads, giving one row per CDR3 protein. The sample records around 960,000 distinct CDR3 sequences, about 12% being singletons. In its sample, this clonotype was seen a few times. These records were also assigned to another study, of yellow fever vaccine responses in identical twins.

The sequencing sample was made of PBMCs. The chain uses TRBV20-1 and TRBJ1-2; TRBD1 matches 8 bases. This TCR came from a young woman in good health. In DNA form, the CDR3 reads TGCAGTGCTAGAGGGCAGGGGGCCTCCTATGGCTACACCTTC. This sequence encodes CSARGQGASYGYTF.